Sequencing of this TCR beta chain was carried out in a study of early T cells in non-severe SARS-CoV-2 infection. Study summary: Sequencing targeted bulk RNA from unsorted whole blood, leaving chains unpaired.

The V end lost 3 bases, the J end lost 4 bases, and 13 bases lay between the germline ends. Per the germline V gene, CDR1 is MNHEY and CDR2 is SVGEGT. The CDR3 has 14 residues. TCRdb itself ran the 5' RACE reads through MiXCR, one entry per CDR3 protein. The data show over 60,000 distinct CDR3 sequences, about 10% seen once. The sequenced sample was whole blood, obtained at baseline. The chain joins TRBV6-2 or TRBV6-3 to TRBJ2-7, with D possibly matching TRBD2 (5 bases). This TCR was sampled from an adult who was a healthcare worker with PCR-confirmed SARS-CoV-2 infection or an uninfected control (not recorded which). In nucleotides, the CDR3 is TGTGCCAGCAGTTATTTCAGCGGCGGTTACGAGCAGTACTTC. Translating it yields CASSYFSGGYEQYF.